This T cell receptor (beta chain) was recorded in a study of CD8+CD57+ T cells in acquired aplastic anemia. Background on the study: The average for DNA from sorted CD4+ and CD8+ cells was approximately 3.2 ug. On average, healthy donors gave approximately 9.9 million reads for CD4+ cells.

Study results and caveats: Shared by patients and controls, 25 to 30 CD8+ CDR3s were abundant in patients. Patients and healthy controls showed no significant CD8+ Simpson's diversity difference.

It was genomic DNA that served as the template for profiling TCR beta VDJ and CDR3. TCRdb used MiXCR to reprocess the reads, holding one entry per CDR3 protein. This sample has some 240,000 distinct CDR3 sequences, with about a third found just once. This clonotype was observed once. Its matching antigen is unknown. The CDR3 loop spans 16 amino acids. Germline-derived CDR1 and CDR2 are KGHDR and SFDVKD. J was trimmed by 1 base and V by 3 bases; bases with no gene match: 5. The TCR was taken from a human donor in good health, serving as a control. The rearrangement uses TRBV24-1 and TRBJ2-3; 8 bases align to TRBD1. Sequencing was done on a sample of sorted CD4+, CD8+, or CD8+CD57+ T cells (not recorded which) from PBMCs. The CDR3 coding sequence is TGTGCCACCAGTGATCGACAGGGGACGGGCACAGATACGCAGTATTTT. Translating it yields CATSDRQGTGTDTQYF.